This T cell receptor beta chain was captured by sequencing in a study of naive and memory T cell subsets. Germline V gene data show CDR1 as SQVTM and CDR2 as ANQGSEA. V was pared by 1 base and J by 4 bases, with 18 bases between. The CDR3 has 16 residues. An equimolar mix of two oligonucleotides served as the beta constant-region primer for TRBC1 and TRBC2. The ligated cDNA underwent four PCR rounds using SP2 and nested alpha and beta constant-region primers. TCRdb fed the UMI-ligation and nested PCR reads into MiXCR, producing one record per CDR3 protein. Here the sample spans roughly 24,000 distinct CDR3 sequences, around 9% being singletons. CD8 T cells were positively selected from what remained after CD4 positive selection. Cells stained for CD3, CD4, CD8, CD45RA and CD27 were sorted into four subsets. This clonotype was observed at least ten times. The antigen is not known. Regarding the study as a whole: Over 85% of naive TCR sequences appeared only once, unlike memory subsets. Findings for naive and memory subsets could not be checked against ground truth.

Sequencing was done on a sample of central memory CD8+ T cells from blood. The chain uses TRBV29-1 and TRBJ2-3; D ambiguous. This clonotype was obtained from a human donor in good health. This chain's CDR3 is CSVEAQSHGPPDTQYF. The CDR3 DNA reads TGCAGCGTTGAAGCCCAAAGTCACGGGCCCCCAGATACGCAGTATTTT.